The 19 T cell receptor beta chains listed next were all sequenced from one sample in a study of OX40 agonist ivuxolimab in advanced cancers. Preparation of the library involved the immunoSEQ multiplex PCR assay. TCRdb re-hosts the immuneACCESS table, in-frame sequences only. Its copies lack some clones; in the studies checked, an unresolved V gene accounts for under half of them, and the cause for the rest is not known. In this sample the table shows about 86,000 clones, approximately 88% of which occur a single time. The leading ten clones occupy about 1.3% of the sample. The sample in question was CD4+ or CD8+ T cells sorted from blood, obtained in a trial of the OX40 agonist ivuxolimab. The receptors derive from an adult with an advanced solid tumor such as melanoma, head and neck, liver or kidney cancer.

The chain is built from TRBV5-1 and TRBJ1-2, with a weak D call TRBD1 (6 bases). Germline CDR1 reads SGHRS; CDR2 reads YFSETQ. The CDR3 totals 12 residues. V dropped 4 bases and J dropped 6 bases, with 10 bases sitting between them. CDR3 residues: CASSENRDGYTF. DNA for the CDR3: TGCGCCAGCAGCGAGAACAGGGATGGCTACACCTTC. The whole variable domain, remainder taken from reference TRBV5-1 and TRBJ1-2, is KAGVTQTPRYLIKTRGQQVTLSCSPISGHRSVSWYQQTPGQGLQFLFEYFSETQRNKGNFPGRFSGRQFSNSRSEMNVSTLELGDSALYLCASSENRDGYTFGSGTRLTVV.

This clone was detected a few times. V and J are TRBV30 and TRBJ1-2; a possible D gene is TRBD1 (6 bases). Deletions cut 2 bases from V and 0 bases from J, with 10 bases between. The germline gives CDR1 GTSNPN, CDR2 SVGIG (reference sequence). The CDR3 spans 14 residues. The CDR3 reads CAWSRNRANYGYTF. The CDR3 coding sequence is TGTGCCTGGAGTAGGAACAGGGCTAACTATGGCTACACCTTC.

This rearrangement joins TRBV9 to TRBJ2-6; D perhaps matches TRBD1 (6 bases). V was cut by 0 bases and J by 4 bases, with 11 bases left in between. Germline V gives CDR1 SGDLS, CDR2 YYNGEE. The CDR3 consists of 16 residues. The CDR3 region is CASSVAAGDGANVLTF. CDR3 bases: TGTGCCAGCAGCGTAGCTGCAGGGGACGGGGCCAACGTCCTGACTTTC.

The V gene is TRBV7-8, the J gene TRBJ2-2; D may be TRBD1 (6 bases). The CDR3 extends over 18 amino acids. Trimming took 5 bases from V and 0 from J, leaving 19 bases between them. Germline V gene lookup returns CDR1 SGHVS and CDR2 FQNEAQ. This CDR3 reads CASSLNRAVRSNTGELFF. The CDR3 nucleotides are TGTGCCAGCAGCCTGAACAGGGCGGTACGTTCGAACACCGGGGAGCTGTTTTTT.

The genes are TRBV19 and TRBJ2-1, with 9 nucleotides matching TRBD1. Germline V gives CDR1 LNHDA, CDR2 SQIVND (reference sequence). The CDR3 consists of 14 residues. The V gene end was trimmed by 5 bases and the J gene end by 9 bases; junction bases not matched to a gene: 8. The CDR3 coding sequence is TGTGCCAGTAGTGCCAGGACAGGGGACCTTGAGCAGTTCTTC. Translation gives CASSARTGDLEQFF.

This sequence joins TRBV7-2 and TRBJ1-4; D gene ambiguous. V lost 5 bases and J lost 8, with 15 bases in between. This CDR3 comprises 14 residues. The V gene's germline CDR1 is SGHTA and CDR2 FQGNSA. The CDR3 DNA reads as TGTGCCAGCAGCGTTCAGCCCTCGGGGGAAAAACTGTTTTTT. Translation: CASSVQPSGEKLFF.

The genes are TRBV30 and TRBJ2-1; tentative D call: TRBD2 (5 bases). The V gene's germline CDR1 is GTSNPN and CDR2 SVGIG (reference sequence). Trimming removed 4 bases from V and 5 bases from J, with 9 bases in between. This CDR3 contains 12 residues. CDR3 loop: CAWTSSNNEQFF. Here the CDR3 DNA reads TGTGCCTGGACTAGCTCTAACAATGAGCAGTTCTTC.

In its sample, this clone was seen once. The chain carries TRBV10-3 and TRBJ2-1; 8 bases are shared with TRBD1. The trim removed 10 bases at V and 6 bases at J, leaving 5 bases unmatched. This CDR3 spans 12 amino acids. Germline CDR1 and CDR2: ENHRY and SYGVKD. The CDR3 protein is CASRQGINEQFF. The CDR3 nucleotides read TGTGCCAGCCGACAGGGGATCAATGAGCAGTTCTTC.

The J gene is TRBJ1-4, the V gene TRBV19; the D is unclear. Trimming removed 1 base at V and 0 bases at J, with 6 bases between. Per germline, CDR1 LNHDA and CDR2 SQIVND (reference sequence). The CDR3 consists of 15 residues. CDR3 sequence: CASSIGAATNEKLFF. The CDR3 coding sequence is TGTGCCAGTAGTATAGGGGCGGCAACTAATGAAAAACTGTTTTTT.

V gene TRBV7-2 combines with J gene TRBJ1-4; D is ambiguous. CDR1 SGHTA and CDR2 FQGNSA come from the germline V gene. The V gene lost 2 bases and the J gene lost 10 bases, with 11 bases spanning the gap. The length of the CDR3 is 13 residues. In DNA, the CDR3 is TGTGCCAGCAGCTTATACGGCGAAGGAAAACTGTTTTTT. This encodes CASSLYGEGKLFF.

CDR3 nucleotides: TGTGCCAGCAGCCTTTCCCGGGACAGGGGACGGAATGAAAAACTGTTTTTT. The encoded protein is CASSLSRDRGRNEKLFF. The genes are TRBV9 and TRBJ1-4, with 10 positions matching TRBD1. Trimming cost V 4 bases and J 5 bases; bases outside gene matches: 11. The length of the CDR3 is 17 residues. Germline V lookup: CDR1 SGDLS, CDR2 YYNGEE.

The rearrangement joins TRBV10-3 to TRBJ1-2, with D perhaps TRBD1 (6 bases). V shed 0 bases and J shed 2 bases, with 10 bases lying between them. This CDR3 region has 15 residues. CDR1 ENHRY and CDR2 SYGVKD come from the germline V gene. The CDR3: CAISESPDSNYGYTF. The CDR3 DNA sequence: TGTGCCATCAGTGAGTCTCCGGACAGCAACTATGGCTACACCTTC.

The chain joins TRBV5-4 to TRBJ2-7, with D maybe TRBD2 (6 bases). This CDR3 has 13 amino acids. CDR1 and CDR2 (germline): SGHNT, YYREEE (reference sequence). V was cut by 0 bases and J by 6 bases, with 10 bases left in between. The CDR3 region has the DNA TGTGCCAGCAGCTTGGACACTAGCCGCGAGCAGTACTTC. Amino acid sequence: CASSLDTSREQYF.

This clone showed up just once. The CDR3, as DNA: TGTGCCAGCAGCCAAGCCGTAGACAGGGGATACAATGAGCAGTTCTTC. It yields the protein CASSQAVDRGYNEQFF. The V and J genes are TRBV4-2 and TRBJ2-1; TRBD1 matches at 8 bases. The V gene's germline CDR1 is LGHNA and CDR2 YNFKEQ. The V gene end was trimmed by 1 base and the J gene end by 4 bases; junction bases not matched to a gene: 6. The CDR3 covers 16 residues.

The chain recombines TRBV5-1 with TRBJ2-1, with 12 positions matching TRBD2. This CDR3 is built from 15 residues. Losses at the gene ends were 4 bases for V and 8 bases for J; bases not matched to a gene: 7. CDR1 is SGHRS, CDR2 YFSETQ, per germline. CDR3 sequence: CASSRLAGGTHEQFF. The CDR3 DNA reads TGCGCCAGCAGCAGGCTAGCGGGGGGGACCCATGAGCAGTTCTTC.

This chain's CDR3 is CASSSRTPMGGYTF. Written as DNA, the CDR3 is TGTGCCAGCAGCTCTCGGACACCCATGGGCGGCTACACCTTC. The V call is TRBV7-8, the J call TRBJ1-2, with D maybe TRBD1 (5 bases). In germline, CDR1 is SGHVS, CDR2 FQNEAQ. This CDR3 region has 14 residues. V lost 4 bases, J lost 8 bases, and 17 bases lay in between.

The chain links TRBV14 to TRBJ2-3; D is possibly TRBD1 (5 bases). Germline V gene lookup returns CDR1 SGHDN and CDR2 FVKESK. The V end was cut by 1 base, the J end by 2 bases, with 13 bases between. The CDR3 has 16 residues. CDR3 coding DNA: TGTGCCAGCAGCCAAGTTCTAGGGGCTAACACAGATACGCAGTATTTT. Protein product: CASSQVLGANTDTQYF.

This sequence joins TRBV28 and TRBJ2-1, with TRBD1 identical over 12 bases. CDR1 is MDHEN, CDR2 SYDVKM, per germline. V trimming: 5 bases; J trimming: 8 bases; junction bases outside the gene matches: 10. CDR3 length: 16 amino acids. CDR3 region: CASSTSGTGGRDEQFF. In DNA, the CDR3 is TGTGCCAGCAGTACGTCCGGGACAGGGGGCCGCGATGAGCAGTTCTTC.

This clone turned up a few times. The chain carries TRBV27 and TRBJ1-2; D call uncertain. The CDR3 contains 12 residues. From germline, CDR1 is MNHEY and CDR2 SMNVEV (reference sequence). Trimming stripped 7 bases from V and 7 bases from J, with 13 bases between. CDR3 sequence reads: CASKLAGGGYTF. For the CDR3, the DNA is TGTGCCAGCAAGTTGGCAGGTGGTGGCTACACCTTC.